A single sample is the source of the 6 T cell receptor beta chains below, sequenced in a study of Tregs in tolerant kidney transplant recipients. Related graft donors supplied nonmyeloablative bone marrow transplants, and mixed chimerism was transient. Clones were sequenced by immunoSEQ multiplex PCR, and TCRdb holds only the in-frame ones, with some missing. This table has around 61,000 clones, approximately 87% appearing once. Here the sequenced sample was CD4+ T cells from blood (PBMCs), taken 6 months after the transplant. These TCRs come from a human patient who received a combined kidney and bone marrow transplant. Part of the T cell pool may stem from the graft donor.

V and J are TRBV11-2 and TRBJ2-7; the D gene is possibly TRBD2 (6 bases). The CDR3 loop spans 14 amino acids. Germline lookup yields CDR1 SGHAT and CDR2 FQNNGV. Trimming left V 2 bases short and J 1 base short, with 9 bases between. The CDR3, as DNA: TGTGCCAGCAGCTTAAATCGGGGGTCCTACGAGCAGTACTTC. Translated, it gives CASSLNRGSYEQYF.

V gene TRBV9 combines with J gene TRBJ2-5; 8 bases are a match to TRBD1. V lost 7 bases and J lost 5; bases outside the gene matches: 7. The CDR3 covers 13 residues. The germline V gene has CDR1 SGDLS and CDR2 YYNGEE. CDR3 in amino acids: CASGQGGWETQYF. The CDR3 nucleotides read TGTGCCAGCGGACAGGGCGGCTGGGAGACCCAGTACTTC.

The rearrangement joins TRBV18 to TRBJ1-2; no firm D call. Trimming removed 6 bases from V and 3 bases from J, with 11 bases in between. The CDR3 is 13 amino acids. The germline V gene encodes CDR1 KGHSH and CDR2 LQKENI. CDR3 protein: CASSLGSHYGYTF. The CDR3, as DNA: TGTGCCAGCTCTCTGGGCTCTCACTATGGCTACACCTTC.

The V call is TRBV6-1, the J call TRBJ2-1; TRBD1 aligns across 11 bases. V dropped 6 bases and J dropped 9; count of bases not matched to a gene: 10. Germline V lookup: CDR1 MNHNS, CDR2 SASEGT. The CDR3 spans 15 residues. CDR3 nucleotide sequence: TGTGCCAGCAGCCCGGGACAGGGGGGATATAGTGAGCAGTTCTTC. Translating gives CASSPGQGGYSEQFF.

The chain recombines TRBV5-4 with TRBJ2-5; unclear D gene. This CDR3 is 14 amino acids long. Per the germline V gene, CDR1 is SGHNT and CDR2 is YYREEE (reference sequence). V was pared by 1 base and J by 7 bases, with 14 bases between. CDR3 bases: TGTGCCAGCAGCTTGCCCTGGGTCCCGGGGACCCAGTACTTC. Its protein product is CASSLPWVPGTQYF.

The table lists this clone with a few counts. The chain employs TRBV7-8 and TRBJ2-3, with TRBD2 matching over 11 bases. V lost 5 bases and J lost 4; bases outside the gene matches: 8. In germline, CDR1 is SGHVS, CDR2 FQNEAQ. The CDR3 spans 16 residues. DNA for the CDR3: TGTGCCAGCAGCGATTTACTAGCGGGAGCGGCAGATACGCAGTATTTT. This translates into CASSDLLAGAADTQYF.